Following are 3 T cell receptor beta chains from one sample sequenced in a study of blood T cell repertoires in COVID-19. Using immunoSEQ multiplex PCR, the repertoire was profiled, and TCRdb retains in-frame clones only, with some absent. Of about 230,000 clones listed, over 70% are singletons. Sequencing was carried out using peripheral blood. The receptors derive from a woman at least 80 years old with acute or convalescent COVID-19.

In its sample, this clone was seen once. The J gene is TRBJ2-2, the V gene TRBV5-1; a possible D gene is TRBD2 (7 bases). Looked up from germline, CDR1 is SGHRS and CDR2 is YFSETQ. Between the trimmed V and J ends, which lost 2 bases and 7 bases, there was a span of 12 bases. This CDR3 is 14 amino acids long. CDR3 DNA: TGCGCCAGCAGCTTCGGGGGGCGTAGCGGGGAGCTGTTTTTT. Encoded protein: CASSFGGRSGELFF.

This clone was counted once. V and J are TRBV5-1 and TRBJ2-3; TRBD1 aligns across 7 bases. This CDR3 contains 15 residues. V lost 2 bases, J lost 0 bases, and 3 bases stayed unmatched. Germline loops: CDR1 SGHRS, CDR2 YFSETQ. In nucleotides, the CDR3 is TGCGCCAGCAGCTTACAGGGGTTTAGCACAGATACGCAGTATTTT. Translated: CASSLQGFSTDTQYF.

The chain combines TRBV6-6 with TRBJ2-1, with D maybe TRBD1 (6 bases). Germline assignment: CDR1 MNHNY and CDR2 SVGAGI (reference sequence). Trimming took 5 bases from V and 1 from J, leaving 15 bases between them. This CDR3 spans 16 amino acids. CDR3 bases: TGTGCCAGCAGTCCCGGACAGACCAAGTCCTACAATGAGCAGTTCTTC. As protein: CASSPGQTKSYNEQFF.